This T cell receptor beta chain emerged from a study of human T cells and chemical hapten exposure (dated by TCRdb to about 2021). Looking at the study overall: For sensitization, 2% DPC in acetone was applied to a 2 cm by 2 cm area of upper inner arm skin. The libraries were sequenced as a pool, and the TCR yield per sample differed mostly because of small variations in library volumes within the pool. The mostly female patient cohort included alopecia areata with under or over 50% scalp involvement, alopecia totalis and alopecia universalis. For TCR sequencing, blood came from 25 to 30 alopecia patients at anywhere from one to four time points (pre-sensitization, 2, 6 and 24 weeks). Patch tests used Finn chambers with 0.01% DPC on the upper back, scored after 6 days by International Contact Dermatitis Research Group standards. Blood was sampled from patients pre-sensitization (week 0) and at 2, 6 and about 24 weeks after DPC sensitization. Throughout the study period of roughly 24 weeks, patients also received therapeutic DPC doses to the scalp every week. The study tracked peripheral blood TCR repertoire changes in vivo during primary and secondary sensitization to the hapten diphenylcyclopropenone (DPC) in alopecia patients.

The paper as a whole reports these results and caveats: DPC sensitization did not change the number of TCRs with a frequency above 1 in 1000, and there was no evidence of changes in global repertoire structure. Repeated subsampling changed both the strength of the expansion versus patch-test correlation and the threshold at which the correlation became significant. Alopecia, a presumed autoimmune disease, was present in all patients, so the immune response of the patients might differ from that of healthy individuals. Patch test score was positively correlated with the number of PT1 expanded TCRs, with significance at thresholds 8, 16 and 32 but not at 4. Expanded TCRs formed significantly more large CDR3 similarity clusters than pre-sensitization or healthy control sets, consistent with antigen-driven responses.

Via the germline V gene, CDR1 is SGHRS and CDR2 YFSETQ. Trimming leaves V shorter by 4 bases and J shorter by 1 base, with the junction holding 6 bases beyond the gene matches. The CDR3 covers 15 residues, taking in both the cysteine and the phenylalanine. Here the CDR3 DNA is all that survives: 45 bases in frame from base 1. Sample time point, as interpreted from the label and publication: patch test 3, about 24 weeks after DPC sensitization. Taken with the paper, the label for treatment or condition translates to: therapeutic diphenylcyclopropenone sensitization with weekly scalp DPC. Blood at each patch-test visit was drawn before the patch test was applied. Eligible patients were aged 18 to 70, diagnosed with alopecia, deemed suitable for DPC therapy, and excluded if pregnant. Total RNA was extracted from unfractionated whole blood that had been collected in Tempus Blood RNA tubes. The method behind the library was RACE. TCRdb lists the instrument as NextSeq 500. Library preparation attached unique molecular identifiers to individual cDNA molecules for quantitative, reproducible TCR counting. Each blood RNA sample was used to sequence both TCR alpha and TCR beta chains. In the paper's pipeline: The median number of TCRs per sample was roughly 94,000, ranging from roughly 20,000 to 690,600. The Decombinator software suite was used to annotate V, J and CDR3 in the TCR reads. Every sample was subsampled to the same number of TCRs (28,000) for the PS versus PT1 abundance plots. Expanded TCRs were defined as absent before sensitization and observed at least eight times at the 2-week time point. The raw public reads went through TCRdb reprocessing: fastp at Q25, MiXCR clone calling, in-frame beta chains kept. Records with the same CDR3 protein are collapsed into one entry carrying the most frequent genes and DNA. TCRdb, not the original authors, processed these V and J calls. The sample includes 150,000 to 200,000 distinct CDR3 sequences, with around a quarter observed a single time. Roughly 2% of the sample comes from the top ten.

This clonotype was detected only a few times. Its recognized antigen is unknown. The input lacks base qualities; no much larger clone sits a single base away. This receptor was taken from a woman aged 18 to 35 with alopecia areata. Some clones in this sample may be carry-over from other donors' samples. Sample: whole blood, taken in connection with sensitization to the hapten diphenylcyclopropenone (DPC). The sequence is built from TRBV5-1 and TRBJ2-7; the junction holds 9 bases that match TRBD2. This receptor has the CDR3 CASSSLAGASYEQYF. The base sequence is TGCGCCAGCAGCAGCTTAGCGGGAGCTTCCTACGAGCAGTACTTC. The CDR3 plus the reference TRBV5-1 and TRBJ2-7 genes for the other parts give the full variable domain: KAGVTQTPRYLIKTRGQQVTLSCSPISGHRSVSWYQQTPGQGLQFLFEYFSETQRNKGNFPGRFSGRQFSNSRSEMNVSTLELGDSALYLCASSSLAGASYEQYFGPGTRLTVT.